The 14 T cell receptor beta chains below come from one sample, sequenced in a study of T cells in Graves' hyperthyroidism and ophthalmopathy. TCR beta CDR3 sequences were amplified from RNA transcripts. Primed by the HTBI set, a first-round RT-PCR was run on the TCR CDR3. A single record per CDR3 protein comes from TCRdb applying MiXCR to the multiplex PCR reads. The sample holds 200,000 to 250,000 distinct CDR3 sequences, about a sixth seen once. The sample comprised blood. All receptors derive from a woman between 45 and 65 years old with Graves' hyperthyroidism.

The chain combines TRBV19 with TRBJ2-5, with D maybe TRBD1 (6 bases). This CDR3 spans 15 amino acids. The V gene lost 3 bases and the J gene lost 1 base, with 12 bases spanning the gap. Germline-derived CDR1 and CDR2 are LNHDA and SQIVND (reference sequence). The CDR3 region is CASSIYRDPQETQYF. CDR3 in DNA: TGTGCCAGTAGTATCTACAGGGATCCCCAAGAGACCCAGTACTTC.

Many counts were recorded for this clonotype. The V gene is TRBV28, the J gene TRBJ2-7; 8 nucleotides agree with TRBD2. Germline values: CDR1 MDHEN, CDR2 SYDVKM. The CDR3 is 15 amino acids. J was trimmed by 0 bases and V by 2 bases; bases with no gene match: 3. The CDR3 nucleotides read TGTGCCAGCAGTTTAACGGGAGGGAGCTCCTACGAGCAGTACTTC. Protein sequence: CASSLTGGSSYEQYF.

The chain employs TRBV29-1 and TRBJ2-2; D call uncertain. V lost 7 bases and J lost 2, with 8 bases in between. This CDR3 is built from 12 residues. CDR1 SQVTM and CDR2 ANQGSEA come from the germline V gene. This CDR3 reads CSAETNTGELFF. CDR3 DNA: TGCAGCGCCGAGACTAACACCGGGGAGCTGTTTTTT.

To note about this clonotype: One base away lies a much larger clone, so this may be a sequencing read error. The DNA of the CDR3 is TGTGCCAGCAGTGAAACTAGCGGGGGGTCCTACAATGAGCAGTTCTTC. It codes for CASSETSGGSYNEQFF. The chain joins TRBV27 to TRBJ2-1; 12 bases are a match to TRBD2. The CDR3 covers 16 residues. Germline loops: CDR1 MNHEY, CDR2 SMNVEV (reference sequence). The junction had 3 bases not matched to a gene; V was cut back by 5 bases and J by 1 base.

The chain links TRBV7-3 to TRBJ2-7; possible D gene TRBD1, 5 bases. The CDR3 loop spans 14 amino acids. V lost 1 base and J lost 7, with 14 bases in between. Germline V gene lookup returns CDR1 SGHTA and CDR2 FQGTGA. The CDR3 nucleotides are TGTGCCAGCAGCTTAAATCCAGGGCTTGGGGAGCAGTACTTC. Its translation is CASSLNPGLGEQYF.

J is TRBJ1-2 and V is TRBV28, with 8 bases fitting TRBD1. J gave up 5 bases and V 6 bases, and 8 bases lay outside the gene matches. Per the germline V gene, CDR1 is MDHEN and CDR2 is SYDVKM. The CDR3 sequence is 14 residues long. In DNA, the CDR3 is TGTGCCAGCAGCATTCGGACAGGGTCTTATGGCTACACCTTC. The encoded protein is CASSIRTGSYGYTF.

This clonotype was picked up a small number of times. The chain is built from TRBV19 and TRBJ2-2, with D possibly TRBD2 on 5 matching bases. V gave up 6 bases and J gave up 2 bases, with 10 bases separating them. The CDR3 is made up of 14 amino acids. CDR1 and CDR2 from the germline V gene are LNHDA and SQIVND (reference sequence). In DNA form, the CDR3 reads TGTGCCAGTAGCAGAGCGGTTAACACCGGGGAGCTGTTTTTT. As protein: CASSRAVNTGELFF. The variable domain in full, completed from reference TRBV19 and TRBJ2-2, reads DGGITQSPKYLFRKEGQNVTLSCEQNLNHDAMYWYRQDPGQGLRLIYYSQIVNDFQKGDIAEGYSVSREKKESFPLTVTSAQKNPTAFYLCASSRAVNTGELFFGEGSRLTVL.

In its sample, this clonotype was seen many times. J is TRBJ1-1 and V is TRBV11-3; D remains unclear. Germline V lookup: CDR1 SGHNT, CDR2 YENEEA. The CDR3 runs to 15 residues. V dropped 1 base and J dropped 0 bases, with 9 bases sitting between them. CDR3 in DNA: TGTGCCAGCAGCTTAGCAAACCCAATGAACACTGAAGCTTTCTTT. It is translated as CASSLANPMNTEAFF.

The chain is built from TRBV20-1 and TRBJ2-1; 10 bases line up with TRBD2. After removal of 3 bases from V and 10 bases from J, the junction contained 9 bases not matched to a gene. Germline CDR1 reads DFQATT; CDR2 reads SNEGSKA (reference sequence). The CDR3 totals 14 residues. CDR3 bases: TGCAGTGCTAGGGCGCTAGCGGGAGAACTGGAGCAGTTCTTC. Its translation is CSARALAGELEQFF.

The chain employs TRBV29-1 and TRBJ1-1; D might be TRBD1 (5 bases). The V end lost 4 bases, the J end lost 4 bases, and 10 bases lay between the germline ends. Germline V lookup: CDR1 SQVTM, CDR2 ANQGSEA. CDR3 length: 12 amino acids. The CDR3 reads CSVVARATEAFF. CDR3 nucleotide sequence: TGCAGCGTTGTGGCCAGGGCCACTGAAGCTTTCTTT. Complete variable domain (other parts from reference TRBV29-1 and TRBJ1-1): SAVISQKPSRDICQRGTSLTIQCQVDSQVTMMFWYRQQPGQSLTLIATANQGSEATYESGFVIDKFPISRPNLTFSTLTVSNMSPEDSSIYLCSVVARATEAFFGQGTRLTVV.

This chain uses TRBV19 with TRBJ1-2; tentatively, D is TRBD1 (6 bases). With 5 bases removed from V and 7 bases from J, the gap between germline ends came to 26 bases. The V gene's germline CDR1 is LNHDA and CDR2 SQIVND (reference sequence). CDR3 length: 17 residues. DNA of the CDR3: TGTGCCAGTAGTCCCGGACAGAGCCAAAGGTCATCTCGTGGCTACACCTTC. Encoded protein: CASSPGQSQRSSRGYTF.

This sequence joins TRBV18 and TRBJ2-7; D tentatively reads TRBD1 or TRBD2 (5 bases each). The CDR3 extends over 15 amino acids. The germline gives CDR1 KGHSH, CDR2 LQKENI. The V end was cut by 3 bases, the J end by 4 bases, with 16 bases between. CDR3 sequence: CASSPPGPNIYEQYF. The CDR3 DNA is TGTGCCAGCTCACCCCCGGGGCCTAACATATACGAGCAGTACTTC.

Ten or more counts support this clonotype. The rearrangement uses TRBV12-3 or TRBV12-4 and TRBJ2-5; D possibly corresponds to TRBD1 (5 bases). Trimming removed 6 bases from V and 0 bases from J, with 17 bases in between. The CDR3 extends over 16 amino acids. The CDR3 DNA reads as TGTGCCAGCAGCCGCGACAGCCATGGCTACCAAGAGACCCAGTACTTC. Amino acids: CASSRDSHGYQETQYF.

This clonotype was detected a few times. The J gene is TRBJ1-5, the V gene TRBV19; TRBD1 matches at 7 bases. CDR3 length: 17 residues. The V gene end was trimmed by 1 base and the J gene end by 2 bases; junction bases not matched to a gene: 8. The germline V gene encodes CDR1 LNHDA and CDR2 SQIVND (reference sequence). CDR3 amino acids: CASSIGSTGFGNQPQHF. CDR3 bases: TGTGCCAGTAGTATAGGTTCGACAGGGTTTGGCAATCAGCCCCAGCATTTT.